One and the same sample provided the 32 T cell receptor beta chains below, sequenced in a study of blood T cell repertoires in COVID-19. TCRdb's copy holds only in-frame clones and misses some; the assay was immunoSEQ multiplex PCR. The table lists about 150,000 clones, 70% to 85% of them singletons. Material: peripheral blood. The source is a woman between 45 and 60 years old in a cohort sampled during active or convalescent COVID-19.

V usage is TRBV2 and J usage is TRBJ1-4; 7 nucleotides align to TRBD1. CDR3 size: 14 residues. Germline CDR1 reads SNHLY; CDR2 reads FYNNEI. V lost 6 bases to trimming and J lost 10 bases; unmatched junction nucleotides: 11. The CDR3 DNA reads as TGTGCCAGCAGCGTACAGGGGCCCCAAGGAAAACTGTTTTTT. This gives the protein CASSVQGPQGKLFF.

The chain recombines TRBV5-6 with TRBJ2-5, with D possibly being TRBD2 (6 bases). CDR3 size: 15 residues. Germline values: CDR1 SGHDT, CDR2 YYEEEE. With 4 bases removed from V and 4 bases from J, the gap between germline ends came to 17 bases. The CDR3 region has the DNA TGTGCCAGCAGCACACGTAGACTAGGCGGAGAGACCCAGTACTTC. Translating it yields CASSTRRLGGETQYF.

This chain joins TRBV4-1 and TRBJ1-2; D may be TRBD1 (6 bases). The CDR3 length is 15 residues. Germline loops: CDR1 MGHRA, CDR2 YSYEKL. Trimming stripped 1 base from V and 0 bases from J, with 9 bases between. In DNA form, the CDR3 reads TGCGCCAGCAGCCAAGGACAGGTCACTAACTATGGCTACACCTTC. Translated: CASSQGQVTNYGYTF.

The V gene is TRBV5-1, the J gene TRBJ1-3; TRBD1 is a possible D gene (6 bases). This CDR3 contains 14 residues. Germline V gene lookup returns CDR1 SGHRS and CDR2 YFSETQ. V lost 5 bases and J lost 2, with 11 bases in between. CDR3 DNA sequence: TGCGCCAGCAGGAACAGGGTAACTGGAAACACCATATATTTT. Translated: CASRNRVTGNTIYF.

V and J are TRBV19 and TRBJ1-5, with 8 nucleotides matching TRBD1. The CDR3 is made up of 13 amino acids. The V gene end was trimmed by 6 bases and the J gene end by 7 bases; junction bases not matched to a gene: 5. CDR1 is LNHDA, CDR2 SQIVND, per germline (reference sequence). CDR3 sequence: CASSQTGGQPQHF. Written as DNA, the CDR3 is TGTGCCAGTAGCCAAACAGGGGGACAGCCCCAGCATTTT.

Comment on this clone: Other DNA sequences in the same sample also yield this CDR3. This chain links TRBV19 with TRBJ1-1; D is undetermined. Germline CDR1 LNHDA, CDR2 SQIVND (reference sequence). V lost 2 bases to trimming and J lost 4 bases, with 8 bases between them. The CDR3 spans 13 residues. The CDR3 DNA follows: TGTGCCAGTAGTATACGTGGCATCACTGAAGCTTTCTTT. Translated: CASSIRGITEAFF.

This chain connects TRBV4-1 to TRBJ2-7; 7 bases agree with TRBD2. This CDR3 has 19 amino acids. CDR1 and CDR2 (germline): MGHRA, YSYEKL. Unmatched junction bases numbered 19, after V lost 3 bases and J lost 2 bases. The CDR3 DNA follows: TGCGCCAGCAGCCACAAAGCCGGGACTAATAGGGAAAATGCCTACGAGCAGTACTTC. Translating gives CASSHKAGTNRENAYEQYF.

The sample holds one count of this clone. This chain links TRBV2 with TRBJ1-2; 8 positions match TRBD1. The CDR3 contains 13 residues. The trim removed 6 bases at V and 8 bases at J, leaving 8 bases unmatched. Germline CDR1 is SNHLY and CDR2 is FYNNEI. The DNA for the CDR3 is TGTGCCAGCAGAATGGACAGGGATTACGGCTACACCTTC. Amino acids: CASRMDRDYGYTF.

This clone was seen many times. This chain joins TRBV19 and TRBJ1-3; D is uncertain. The V end lost 3 bases, the J end lost 0 bases, and 9 bases lay between the germline ends. The CDR3 contains 15 residues. From germline, CDR1 is LNHDA and CDR2 SQIVND (reference sequence). This CDR3 reads CASSMAGSSGNTIYF. CDR3 coding DNA: TGTGCCAGTAGTATGGCGGGGTCCTCTGGAAACACCATATATTTT.

This clone has a single count. V gene TRBV28 combines with J gene TRBJ1-5; possibly TRBD1 for D (6 bases). CDR1 is MDHEN, CDR2 SYDVKM, per germline. CDR3 length: 16 amino acids. The V end was cut by 7 bases, the J end by 3 bases, with 19 bases between. CDR3 DNA: TGTGCCAGCACCCGCTATAAGGGGGGGATCAATCAGCCCCAGCATTTT. Its translation: CASTRYKGGINQPQHF.

The chain uses TRBV2 and TRBJ2-4; D is unclear. The CDR3 is 19 residues long. Germline V gene data show CDR1 as SNHLY and CDR2 as FYNNEI. Trimming cost V 6 bases and J 0 bases, with 24 bases left between them. CDR3 in amino acids: CASRDGELPTYRAKNIQYF. The CDR3 DNA is TGTGCCAGCAGGGATGGAGAACTACCGACTTATAGAGCCAAAAACATTCAGTACTTC.

J is TRBJ1-5 and V is TRBV30; no definite D call. CDR3 length equals 13 residues. V was clipped by 3 bases and J by 5 bases, with 11 bases between them. Germline assignment: CDR1 GTSNPN and CDR2 SVGIG (reference sequence). The CDR3 bases are TGTGCCTGGAGCCGGACGGGGTATCAGCCCCAGCATTTT. Encoded protein: CAWSRTGYQPQHF.

The chain has TRBV24-1 and TRBJ1-5, with a possible D match to TRBD1 (5 bases). Trimming stripped 0 bases from V and 2 bases from J, with 19 bases between. Germline-derived CDR1 and CDR2 are KGHDR and SFDVKD. The CDR3 is 19 residues long. CDR3 region: CATSDLPNCRVLCNQPQHF. Written as DNA, the CDR3 is TGTGCCACCAGTGATTTGCCAAATTGCAGGGTTCTATGCAATCAGCCCCAGCATTTT.

This rearrangement joins TRBV24-1 to TRBJ2-3, with 8 bases fitting TRBD2. The CDR3 length is 14 residues. Germline CDR1 KGHDR, CDR2 SFDVKD. V was clipped by 6 bases and J by 2 bases; unmatched bases: 3. CDR3 DNA sequence: TGTGCCACCAGTCCGCGGGGGGCCACAGATACGCAGTATTTT. Translating gives CATSPRGATDTQYF.

The chain recombines TRBV21-1 with TRBJ1-4. TRBV21-1 has pseudogene status. CDR3 length: 16 amino acids. The CDR3 DNA reads as TGTGCCAGCAGCACGGGGGGGGGACAGCCTAATGAAAAACTGTTTTTT. Translation: CASSTGGGQPNEKLFF.

The table lists this clone with a count of one. This sequence joins TRBV20-1 and TRBJ2-5; D gene unclear. Germline loops: CDR1 DFQATT, CDR2 SNEGSKA (reference sequence). V lost 0 bases and J 6 bases, leaving 5 bases between the germline ends. The length of the CDR3 is 11 residues. The CDR3 DNA reads TGCAGTGCTAGAGACTTTAAGACCCAGTACTTC. Residues: CSARDFKTQYF.

V and J are TRBV2 and TRBJ1-5; TRBD1 might be the D (6 bases). V lost 4 bases and J 0 bases, leaving 10 bases between the germline ends. The length of the CDR3 is 15 residues. Germline V gene sequence: CDR1 SNHLY, CDR2 FYNNEI. The CDR3 is CASSGEGDSNQPQHF. In DNA, the CDR3 is TGTGCCAGCAGTGGTGAGGGGGATAGCAATCAGCCCCAGCATTTT. Full variable domain (rest looked up from reference TRBV2 and TRBJ1-5): EPEVTQTPSHQVTQMGQEVILRCVPISNHLYFYWYRQILGQKVEFLVSFYNNEISEKSEIFDDQFSVERPDGSNFTLKIRSTKLEDSAMYFCASSGEGDSNQPQHFGDGTRLSIL.

In its sample, this clone was seen once. The chain carries TRBV7-2 and TRBJ2-6, with D perhaps matching TRBD1 (6 bases). The V and J ends lost 1 base and 0 bases respectively, with 7 bases between them. CDR1 SGHTA and CDR2 FQGNSA come from the germline V gene. The CDR3 has 16 amino acids. The CDR3 sequence: CASSLEGGSGANVLTF. Here the CDR3 DNA reads TGTGCCAGCAGCTTAGAAGGGGGCTCTGGGGCCAACGTCCTGACTTTC.

The rearrangement joins TRBV6-5 to TRBJ1-5; D is unclear. Trimming took 6 bases from V and 3 from J, leaving 12 bases between them. The length of the CDR3 is 14 residues. Per the germline V gene, CDR1 is MNHEY and CDR2 is SVGAGI. CDR3 amino acids: CASSLLSSNQPQHF. CDR3 bases: TGTGCCAGCAGCTTACTGTCCTCCAATCAGCCCCAGCATTTT.

The chain couples TRBV19 to TRBJ1-5, with unresolved D. V shed 5 bases and J shed 3 bases, with 8 bases lying between them. Per germline, CDR1 LNHDA and CDR2 SQIVND (reference sequence). The CDR3 has 13 amino acids. CDR3 amino acids: CASSSQFNQPQHF. CDR3 DNA: TGTGCCAGTAGTTCCCAGTTCAATCAGCCCCAGCATTTT.

The chain has TRBV30 and TRBJ2-1; 7 positions match TRBD1. The germline V gene has CDR1 GTSNPN and CDR2 SVGIG (reference sequence). V lost 5 bases to trimming and J lost 3 bases; unmatched junction nucleotides: 4. The CDR3 contains 13 residues. The CDR3 region is CAWATGNYNEQFF. DNA for the CDR3: TGTGCCTGGGCGACAGGGAACTACAATGAGCAGTTCTTC. The variable domain in full, with the rest retrieved from reference TRBV30 and TRBJ2-1, is SQTIHQWPATLVQPVGSPLSLECTVEGTSNPNLYWYRQAAGRGLQLLFYSVGIGQISSEVPQNLSASRPQDRQFILSSKKLLLSDSGFYLCAWATGNYNEQFFGPGTRLTVL.

The chain is built from TRBV5-1 and TRBJ2-1; a weak D match, TRBD2 (6 bases). The CDR3 sequence is 15 residues long. Deletions cut 3 bases from V and 7 bases from J, with 17 bases between. CDR1 is SGHRS and CDR2 is YFSETQ in the germline V gene. CDR3 region: CASSSLTGGWNEQFF. CDR3 in DNA: TGCGCCAGCAGCTCCTTGACCGGGGGTTGGAATGAGCAGTTCTTC.

J is TRBJ2-1 and V is TRBV6-6; 8 bases fit TRBD2. V lost 1 base and J lost 7; bases outside the gene matches: 3. Germline V gene data show CDR1 as MNHNY and CDR2 as SVGAGI (reference sequence). The CDR3 is 14 residues long. The CDR3 DNA follows: TGTGCCAGCAGTTACTACGGGAGGGATAATGAGCAGTTCTTC. Translated, it gives CASSYYGRDNEQFF.

This chain uses TRBV2 with TRBJ2-3, with 12 positions matching TRBD2. The junction had 11 bases not matched to a gene; V was cut back by 7 bases and J by 0 bases. Germline V gives CDR1 SNHLY, CDR2 FYNNEI. CDR3 length equals 18 residues. In nucleotides, the CDR3 is TGTGCCAGCAATCCCGGGACTAGCGGGCCCTCTAGCACAGATACGCAGTATTTT. Translated, it gives CASNPGTSGPSSTDTQYF.

This chain joins TRBV18 and TRBJ1-2; D uncertain. The germline V gene encodes CDR1 KGHSH and CDR2 LQKENI. With 0 bases removed from V and 7 bases from J, the gap between germline ends came to 12 bases. This CDR3 contains 14 residues. CDR3 loop: CASSPPEVLRGYTF. CDR3 in DNA: TGTGCCAGCTCACCACCTGAGGTTTTACGTGGCTACACCTTC.

The J gene is TRBJ1-2, the V gene TRBV11-3; perhaps TRBD1 as D (6 bases). This CDR3 contains 15 residues. V was trimmed by 0 bases and J by 2 bases, leaving 10 bases between them. Germline V gene sequence: CDR1 SGHNT, CDR2 YENEEA. The CDR3 spells CASSLDTGLNYGYTF. The DNA of the CDR3 is TGTGCCAGCAGCTTAGATACAGGGTTGAACTATGGCTACACCTTC.

V is TRBV5-1 and J is TRBJ1-5; 8 bases line up with TRBD1. The germline V gene encodes CDR1 SGHRS and CDR2 YFSETQ. This CDR3 contains 14 residues. Losses at the gene ends were 4 bases for V and 9 bases for J; bases not matched to a gene: 9. The CDR3 protein is CASSTGQGRSPQHF. The CDR3 DNA sequence: TGCGCCAGCAGCACCGGACAGGGAAGATCGCCCCAGCATTTT.

J is TRBJ1-2 and V is TRBV4-3; no firm D call. Deletions cut 0 bases from V and 5 bases from J, with 7 bases between. The CDR3 covers 13 residues. Germline-derived CDR1 and CDR2 are LGHNA and YSLEER. The CDR3 bases are TGCGCCAGCAGCCAAGATCGCGGATATGGCTACACCTTC. It translates to CASSQDRGYGYTF.

The chain uses TRBV14 and TRBJ1-6; weak D call: TRBD1 (6 bases). CDR1 is SGHDN, CDR2 FVKESK, per germline. V lost 6 bases, J lost 11 bases, and 11 bases lay in between. The CDR3 spans 12 residues. Here the CDR3 reads CASSTGFTPLHF. In DNA, the CDR3 is TGTGCCAGCAGTACAGGGTTTACACCCCTCCACTTT.

The chain couples TRBV18 to TRBJ1-5, with 10 positions matching TRBD1. CDR1 and CDR2 (germline): KGHSH, LQKENI. Trimming at V came to 5 bases and at J to 5 bases, leaving 3 bases not matched to a gene. The CDR3 extends over 14 amino acids. The CDR3 spells CASSSTGGYQPQHF. The CDR3 DNA follows: TGTGCCAGCTCATCGACAGGGGGCTATCAGCCCCAGCATTTT.

The chain is built from TRBV5-1 and TRBJ2-5; 10 bases map to TRBD1. The V and J ends lost 4 bases and 1 base, in that order; junction bases with no gene match: 7. The CDR3 length is 16 residues. CDR1 SGHRS and CDR2 YFSETQ come from the germline V gene. CDR3 protein: CASSPQGQGPQETQYF. The CDR3 bases are TGCGCCAGCAGCCCTCAGGGACAGGGGCCCCAAGAGACCCAGTACTTC. Supplemented by reference TRBV5-1 and TRBJ2-5, the full variable domain reads KAGVTQTPRYLIKTRGQQVTLSCSPISGHRSVSWYQQTPGQGLQFLFEYFSETQRNKGNFPGRFSGRQFSNSRSEMNVSTLELGDSALYLCASSPQGQGPQETQYFGPGTRLLVL.

In its sample, this clone was seen many times. CDR3 amino acids: CASSLRTGAFTNTEAFF. CDR3 sequence (DNA): TGTGCCAGCAGCTTGCGGACAGGAGCCTTCACGAACACTGAAGCTTTCTTT. J is TRBJ1-1 and V is TRBV5-6, with 7 nucleotides matching TRBD1. This CDR3 contains 17 residues. CDR1 is SGHDT, CDR2 YYEEEE, per germline. V trimming: 1 base; J trimming: 1 base; junction bases outside the gene matches: 10.